This record looks at one T cell receptor beta chain sequence and its context. What it recognizes is unknown. This CDR3 spans 13 amino acids. V dropped 2 bases and J dropped 4; count of bases not matched to a gene: 0. CDR1 is MNHEY, CDR2 SVGEGT, per germline. Treatment here: roughly 11-day PBMC culture with coronavirus spike peptide pools or control peptides (ViraFEST assay). Samples of CD4+ T cells were obtained from the unexposed donor before the COVID-19 pandemic (2011-2018). This sample stems from a study of vaccination and CD4 T cells after COVID-19. Study outcomes and limitations: Convalescent patients saw a median about 85% of their reactive clones show up only after vaccination.

Cultured CD4+ T cell DNA was sequenced using the Oncomine TCR Beta short-read assay. One entry per CDR3 protein results from TCRdb running MiXCR on the PCR reads. Of roughly 7,000 distinct CDR3 sequences in the sample, about 40% were seen once. Sequencing was carried out using CD4+ T cells from blood, cultured in vitro. The chain combines TRBV6-2 or TRBV6-3 with TRBJ1-1; 8 nucleotides align to TRBD1. The TCR was taken from a human donor in good health. The DNA of the CDR3 is TGTGCCAGCAGTTACACAGGGGGCACTGAAGCTTTCTTT. It codes for CASSYTGGTEAFF.